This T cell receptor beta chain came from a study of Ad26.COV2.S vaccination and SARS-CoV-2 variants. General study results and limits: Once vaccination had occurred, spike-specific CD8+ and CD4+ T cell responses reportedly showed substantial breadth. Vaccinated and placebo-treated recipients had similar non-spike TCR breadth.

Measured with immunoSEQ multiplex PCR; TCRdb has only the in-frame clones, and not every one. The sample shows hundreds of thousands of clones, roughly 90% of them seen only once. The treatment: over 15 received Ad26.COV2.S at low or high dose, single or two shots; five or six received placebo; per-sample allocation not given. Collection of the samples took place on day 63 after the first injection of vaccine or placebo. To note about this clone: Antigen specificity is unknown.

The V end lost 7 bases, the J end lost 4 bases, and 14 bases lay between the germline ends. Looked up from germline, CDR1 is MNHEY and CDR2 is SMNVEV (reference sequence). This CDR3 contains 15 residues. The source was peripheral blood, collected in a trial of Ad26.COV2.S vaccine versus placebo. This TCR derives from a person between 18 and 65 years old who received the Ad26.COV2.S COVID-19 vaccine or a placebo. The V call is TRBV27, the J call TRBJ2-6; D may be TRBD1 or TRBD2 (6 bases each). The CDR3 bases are TGTGCCAGCACCCGGCCGGGGGCCGGGGCCAACGTCCTGACTTTC. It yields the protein CASTRPGAGANVLTF. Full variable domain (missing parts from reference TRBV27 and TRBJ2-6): EAQVTQNPRYLITVTGKKLTVTCSQNMNHEYMSWYRQDPGLGLRQIYYSMNVEVTDKGDVPEGYKVSRKEKRNFPLILESPSPNQTSLYFCASTRPGAGANVLTFGAGSRLTVL.